This T cell receptor beta chain was sequenced during a study of radiotherapy plus CTLA-4 blockade in lung cancer. This clone is labeled as medium-sized. Antigen unknown. Receiving focal radiation plus CTLA-4 blockade with ipilimumab were patients who had chemo-refractory metastatic non-small-cell lung cancer. Generated by immunoSEQ multiplex PCR, the TCRdb table keeps only in-frame clones and is missing some. This sample has approximately 80,000 clones, with less than 85% found just once. General study points: Blood saw expansion of tumor-derived TCR clones after radiotherapy plus ipilimumab.

The sample here was peripheral blood, taken from a patient treated with radiotherapy plus ipilimumab. This clonotype was sampled from a human donor with non-small cell lung cancer whose response to radiotherapy plus ipilimumab could not be evaluated.

CDR3 residues: CASRPAHLAGGYEQFF. Written as DNA, the CDR3 is TGTGCCAGCAGGCCCGCTCATCTAGCGGGAGGATATGAGCAGTTCTTC. This chain joins TRBV27 and TRBJ2-1; 11 bases agree with TRBD2. Germline assignment: CDR1 MNHEY and CDR2 SMNVEV (reference sequence). J gave up 8 bases and V 6 bases, and 12 bases lay outside the gene matches. The CDR3 is 16 residues long.